In this sample, the clone carrying this T cell receptor (beta chain) turned up a few times. Researchers amplified the TCR beta CDR3 regions from RNA transcripts. TCR CDR3 underwent first-round RT-PCR with the HTBI primer set. One entry per CDR3 protein, called by TCRdb with MiXCR from the multiplex PCR reads. The sample contains some 490,000 distinct CDR3 sequences, approximately 22% of which appear only once. Germline lookup yields CDR1 LGHNT and CDR2 FRNRAP. The junction had 10 bases not matched to a gene; V was cut back by 5 bases and J by 0 bases. The CDR3 consists of 17 residues. The data are from a study of T cells in Graves' hyperthyroidism and ophthalmopathy.

The clonotype was recovered from a woman in her 70s with Graves' ophthalmopathy. The sequencing input was blood. The chain joins TRBV12-5 to TRBJ1-3; the match to TRBD1 covers 7 bases. CDR3 sequence reads: CASGDLPDRDSGNTIYF. CDR3 sequence (DNA): TGTGCTAGTGGTGACCTGCCTGACAGGGACTCTGGAAACACCATATATTTT.